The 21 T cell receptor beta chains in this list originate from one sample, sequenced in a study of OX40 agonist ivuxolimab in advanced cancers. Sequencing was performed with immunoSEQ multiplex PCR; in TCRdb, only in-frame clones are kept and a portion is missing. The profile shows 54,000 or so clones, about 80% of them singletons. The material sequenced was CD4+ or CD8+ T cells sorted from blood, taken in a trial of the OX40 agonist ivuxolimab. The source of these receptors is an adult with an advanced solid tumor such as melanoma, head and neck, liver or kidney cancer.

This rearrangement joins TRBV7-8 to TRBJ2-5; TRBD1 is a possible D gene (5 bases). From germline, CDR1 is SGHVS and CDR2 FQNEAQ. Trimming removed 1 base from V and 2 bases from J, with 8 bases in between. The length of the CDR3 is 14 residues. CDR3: CASSLVRTQETQYF. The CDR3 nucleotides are TGTGCCAGCAGCTTAGTCAGGACACAAGAGACCCAGTACTTC.

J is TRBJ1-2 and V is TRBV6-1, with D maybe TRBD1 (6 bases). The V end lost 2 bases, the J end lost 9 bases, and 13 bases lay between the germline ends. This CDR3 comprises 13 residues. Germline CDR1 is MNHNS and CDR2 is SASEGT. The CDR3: CASSELRGPRYTF. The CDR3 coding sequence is TGTGCCAGCAGTGAATTACGGGGGCCGCGCTACACCTTC.

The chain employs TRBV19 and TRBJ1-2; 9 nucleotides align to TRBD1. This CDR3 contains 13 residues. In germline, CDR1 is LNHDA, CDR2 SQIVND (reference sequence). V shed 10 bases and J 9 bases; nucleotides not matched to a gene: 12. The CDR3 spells CATQGQGIRSYTF. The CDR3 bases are TGTGCCACTCAAGGACAGGGGATAAGAAGCTACACCTTC.

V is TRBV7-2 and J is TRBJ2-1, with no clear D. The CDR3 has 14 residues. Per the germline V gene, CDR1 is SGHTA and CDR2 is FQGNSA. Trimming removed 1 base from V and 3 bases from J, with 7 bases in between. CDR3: CASSLGLNYNEQFF. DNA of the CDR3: TGTGCCAGCAGCTTAGGACTCAACTACAATGAGCAGTTCTTC.

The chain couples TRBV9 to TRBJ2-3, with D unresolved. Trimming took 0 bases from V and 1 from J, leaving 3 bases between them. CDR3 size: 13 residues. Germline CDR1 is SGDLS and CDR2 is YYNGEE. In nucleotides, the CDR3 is TGTGCCAGCAGCGTAGAACGCACAGATACGCAGTATTTT. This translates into CASSVERTDTQYF.

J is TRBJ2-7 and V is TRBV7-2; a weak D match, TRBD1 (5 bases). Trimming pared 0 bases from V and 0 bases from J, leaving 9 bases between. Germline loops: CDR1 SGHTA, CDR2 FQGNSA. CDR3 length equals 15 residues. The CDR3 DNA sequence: TGTGCCAGCAGCTTAGCGCACAGGCCCTCCTACGAGCAGTACTTC. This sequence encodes CASSLAHRPSYEQYF. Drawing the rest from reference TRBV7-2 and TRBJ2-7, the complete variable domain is GAGVSQSPSNKVTEKGKDVELRCDPISGHTALYWYRQSLGQGLEFLIYFQGNSAPDKSGLPSDRFSAERTGGSVSTLTIQRTQQEDSAVYLCASSLAHRPSYEQYFGPGTRLTVT.

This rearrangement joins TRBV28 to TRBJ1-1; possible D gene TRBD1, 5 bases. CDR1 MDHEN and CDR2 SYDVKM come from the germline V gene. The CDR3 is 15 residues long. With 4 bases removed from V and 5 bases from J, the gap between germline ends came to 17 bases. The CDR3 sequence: CASSSPGRAATEAFF. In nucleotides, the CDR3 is TGTGCCAGCAGTTCCCCCGGCAGGGCCGCTACTGAAGCTTTCTTT.

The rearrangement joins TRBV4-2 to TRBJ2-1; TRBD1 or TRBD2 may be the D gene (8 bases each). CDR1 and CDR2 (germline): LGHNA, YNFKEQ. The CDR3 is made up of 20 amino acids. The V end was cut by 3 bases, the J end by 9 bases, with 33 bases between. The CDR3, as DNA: TGTGCCAGCAGCCAGCCCCAGGGGGCCTCTTCCAGCGGGAGAGGGGGTGAGCAGTTCTTC. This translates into CASSQPQGASSSGRGGEQFF.

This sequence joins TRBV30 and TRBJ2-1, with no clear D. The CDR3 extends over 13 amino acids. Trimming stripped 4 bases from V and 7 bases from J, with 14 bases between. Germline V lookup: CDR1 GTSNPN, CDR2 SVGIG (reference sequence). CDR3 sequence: CAWMFSAGNEQFF. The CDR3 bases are TGTGCCTGGATGTTCAGTGCAGGTAATGAGCAGTTCTTC. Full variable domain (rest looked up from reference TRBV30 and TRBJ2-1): SQTIHQWPATLVQPVGSPLSLECTVEGTSNPNLYWYRQAAGRGLQLLFYSVGIGQISSEVPQNLSASRPQDRQFILSSKKLLLSDSGFYLCAWMFSAGNEQFFGPGTRLTVL.

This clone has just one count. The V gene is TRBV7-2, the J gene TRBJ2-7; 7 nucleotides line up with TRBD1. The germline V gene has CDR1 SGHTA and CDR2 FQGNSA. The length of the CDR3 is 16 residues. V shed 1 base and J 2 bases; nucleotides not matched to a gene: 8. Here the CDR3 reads CASSLGAGGTPYEQYF. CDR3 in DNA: TGTGCCAGCAGCTTAGGGGCAGGGGGAACCCCCTACGAGCAGTACTTC.

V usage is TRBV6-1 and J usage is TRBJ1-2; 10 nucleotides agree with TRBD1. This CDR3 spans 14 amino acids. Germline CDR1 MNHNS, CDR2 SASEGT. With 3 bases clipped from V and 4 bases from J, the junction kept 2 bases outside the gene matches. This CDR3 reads CASSDRDRGYGYTF. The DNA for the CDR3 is TGTGCCAGCAGTGACCGGGACAGGGGCTATGGCTACACCTTC.

The CDR3 nucleotides are TGTGCCAGTAGTTTTACGATGGGACGTTTGAACACTGAAGCTTTCTTT. Encoded protein: CASSFTMGRLNTEAFF. J is TRBJ1-1 and V is TRBV19; D possibly corresponds to TRBD1 (5 bases). Germline V gene sequence: CDR1 LNHDA, CDR2 SQIVND (reference sequence). V gave up 5 bases and J gave up 0 bases, with 16 bases separating them. The CDR3 length is 16 residues.

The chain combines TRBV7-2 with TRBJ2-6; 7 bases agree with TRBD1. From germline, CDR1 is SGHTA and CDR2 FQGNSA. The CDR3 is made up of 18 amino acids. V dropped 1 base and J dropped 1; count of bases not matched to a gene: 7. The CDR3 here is CASSLVQGRMSGANVLTF. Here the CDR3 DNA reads TGTGCCAGCAGCTTAGTACAGGGGAGAATGTCTGGGGCCAACGTCCTGACTTTC.

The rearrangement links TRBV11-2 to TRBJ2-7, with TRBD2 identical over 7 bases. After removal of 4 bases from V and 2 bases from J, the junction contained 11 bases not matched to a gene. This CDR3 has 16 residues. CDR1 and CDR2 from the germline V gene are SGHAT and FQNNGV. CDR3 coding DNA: TGTGCCAGCAGCTCCAGAGGGGAGGGCAGGACCTACGAGCAGTACTTC. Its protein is CASSSRGEGRTYEQYF. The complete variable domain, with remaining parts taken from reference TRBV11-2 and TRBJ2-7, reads EAGVAQSPRYKIIEKRQSVAFWCNPISGHATLYWYQQILGQGPKLLIQFQNNGVVDDSQLPKDRFSAERLKGVDSTLKIQPAKLEDSAVYLCASSSRGEGRTYEQYFGPGTRLTVT.

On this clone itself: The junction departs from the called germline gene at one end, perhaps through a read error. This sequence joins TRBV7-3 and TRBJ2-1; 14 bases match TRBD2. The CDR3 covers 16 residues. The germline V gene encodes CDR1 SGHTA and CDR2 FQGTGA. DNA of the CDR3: TGTGCCGGCAGCGCCGGTCCGACTAGCGGGAGGGCCGAGCAGTTCTTC. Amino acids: CAGSAGPTSGRAEQFF.

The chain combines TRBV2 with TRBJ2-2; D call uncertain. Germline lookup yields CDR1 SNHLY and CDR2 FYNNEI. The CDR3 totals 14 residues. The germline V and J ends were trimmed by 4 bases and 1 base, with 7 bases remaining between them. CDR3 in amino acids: CASSAYVNTGELFF. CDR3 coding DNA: TGTGCCAGCAGTGCGTACGTGAACACCGGGGAGCTGTTTTTT.

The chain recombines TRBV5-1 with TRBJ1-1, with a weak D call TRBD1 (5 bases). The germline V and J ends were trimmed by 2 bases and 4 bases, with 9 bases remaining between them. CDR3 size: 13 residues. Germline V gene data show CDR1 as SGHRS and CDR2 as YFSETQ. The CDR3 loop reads CASSFRDGTEAFF. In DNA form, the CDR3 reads TGCGCCAGCAGCTTCAGGGATGGCACTGAAGCTTTCTTT.

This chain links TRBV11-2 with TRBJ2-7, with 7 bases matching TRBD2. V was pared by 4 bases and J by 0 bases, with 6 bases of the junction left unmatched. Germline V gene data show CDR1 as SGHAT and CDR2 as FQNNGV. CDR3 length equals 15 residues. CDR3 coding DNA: TGTGCCAGCAGCTCCGGACTAGACCTCTCCTACGAGCAGTACTTC. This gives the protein CASSSGLDLSYEQYF.

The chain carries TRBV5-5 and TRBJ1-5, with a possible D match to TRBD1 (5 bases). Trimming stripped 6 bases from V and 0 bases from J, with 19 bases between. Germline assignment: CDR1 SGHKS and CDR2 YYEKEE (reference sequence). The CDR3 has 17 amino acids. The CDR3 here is CASTRGPNLNSNQPQHF. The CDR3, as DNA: TGTGCCAGCACCCGGGGACCGAACCTAAATAGCAATCAGCCCCAGCATTTT.

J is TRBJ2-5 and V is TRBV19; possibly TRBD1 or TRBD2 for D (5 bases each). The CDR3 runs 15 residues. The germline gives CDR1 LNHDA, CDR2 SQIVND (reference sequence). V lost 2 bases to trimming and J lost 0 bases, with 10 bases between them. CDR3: CASSIYRDHQETQYF. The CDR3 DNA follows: TGTGCCAGTAGTATATACCGGGACCACCAAGAGACCCAGTACTTC.

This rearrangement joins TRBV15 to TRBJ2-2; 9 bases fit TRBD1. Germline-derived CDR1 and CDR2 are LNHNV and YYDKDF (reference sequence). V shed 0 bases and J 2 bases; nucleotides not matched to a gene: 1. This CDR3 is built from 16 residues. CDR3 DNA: TGTGCCACCAGCAGAGAGACAGGGGGAAACACCGGGGAGCTGTTTTTT. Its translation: CATSRETGGNTGELFF.